The clone carrying this T cell receptor beta chain was seen once. Its cognate antigen is unknown. The data derive from a study of cytomegalovirus exposure and HLA in healthy donors. This table comes from immunoSEQ multiplex PCR, and its TCRdb copy is limited to in-frame clones, with some not included. The sample carries 120,000 to 150,000 clones, approximately 93% recorded once. The study's findings and limits: According to the study, around 160 TCR beta chains were cytomegalovirus-associated.

Germline trimming cut 4 bases from V and 5 bases from J; bases unmatched to any gene: 5. This CDR3 has 15 residues. Germline V gene lookup returns CDR1 MGHDK and CDR2 SYGVNS. J is TRBJ2-7 and V is TRBV25-1; TRBD2 matches 13 bases. The receptor was derived from a man aged 18 to 35 in good health and CMV-seronegative. Sequenced: PBMCs. CDR3 protein: CASSAGTSGAHEQYF. The CDR3 nucleotides read TGTGCCAGCAGTGCCGGGACTAGCGGGGCCCACGAGCAGTACTTC.